This TCR beta chain originates from a study of response to subunit inactivated influenza vaccine. One entry per CDR3 protein results from TCRdb running MiXCR on the RT-PCR reads. The data hold about 520,000 distinct CDR3 sequences, with under 8.5% observed a single time. Study-wide results and limits: Authors suggested each seasonal influenza vaccination recruits few new T cells.

Per germline, CDR1 WSHSY and CDR2 SAAADI. V gave up 5 bases and J gave up 1 base, with 15 bases separating them. CDR3 size: 16 residues. This clonotype was detected only a few times. Its antigen is not identified. The clonotype was recovered from a man aged 50 to 69 who received an inactivated influenza vaccine. Sequenced here: PBMCs from blood, sampled around 2 years after vaccination. The chain joins TRBV10-2 to TRBJ1-5; D perhaps matches TRBD1 (5 bases). For the CDR3, the DNA is TGCGCCAGCAGTTTCTCCGGGACGGCGAGCAATCAGCCCCAGCATTTT. This encodes CASSFSGTASNQPQHF.